The 14 T cell receptor beta chains below all came from one sample that was sequenced in a study of blood T cells in healthy people across ages. Primers used in a second PCR of roughly 7 to 12 cycles were a sample-barcoded 5' primer and a J-beta primer mix. TCRdb reprocessed the 5' RACE reads via MiXCR and lists one record per CDR3 protein. The data show about 900,000 distinct CDR3 sequences, about 44% seen once. Sequencing was carried out using blood. Source of these receptors: a young man in good health.

This clonotype was found a few times. The chain uses TRBV4-2 and TRBJ1-5; D is unclear. The CDR3 has 16 amino acids. V gave up 0 bases and J gave up 8 bases, with 17 bases separating them. CDR1 is LGHNA, CDR2 YNFKEQ, per germline. The CDR3 loop is CASSQDTGLGGKPQHF. The DNA for the CDR3 is TGTGCCAGCAGCCAAGATACCGGTTTGGGAGGGAAGCCCCAGCATTTT.

V gene TRBV2 combines with J gene TRBJ1-2, with D hard to call. There are 13 residues in the CDR3. V lost 6 bases and J 6 bases, leaving 14 bases between the germline ends. Germline V gives CDR1 SNHLY, CDR2 FYNNEI. The CDR3 spells CASRIAFTHGYTF. CDR3 bases: TGTGCCAGCAGAATCGCCTTCACTCATGGCTACACCTTC.

This chain uses TRBV7-9 with TRBJ2-7; D gene unclear. Trimming took 1 base from V and 3 from J, leaving 10 bases between them. The CDR3 is made up of 14 amino acids. Germline-derived CDR1 and CDR2 are SEHNR and FQNEAQ (reference sequence). This CDR3 is CASSLGQVLYEQYF. The CDR3 DNA follows: TGTGCCAGCAGCTTAGGCCAGGTCCTCTACGAGCAGTACTTC.

The chain has TRBV11-3 and TRBJ2-2, with 9 positions matching TRBD2. Germline CDR1 SGHNT, CDR2 YENEEA. Trimming took 5 bases from V and 4 from J; bases not matched to a gene: 11. The CDR3 is 17 amino acids. This CDR3 reads CASSRGRGGAGTGELFF. The CDR3 DNA reads TGTGCCAGCAGCCGAGGTCGCGGGGGGGCCGGCACCGGGGAGCTGTTTTTT.

The V gene is TRBV9, the J gene TRBJ1-4, with 10 positions matching TRBD1. The CDR3 extends over 16 amino acids. CDR1 is SGDLS, CDR2 YYNGEE, per germline. Unmatched junction bases numbered 3, after V lost 0 bases and J lost 4 bases. CDR3 residues: CASSVGDRGINEKLFF. In nucleotides, the CDR3 is TGTGCCAGCAGCGTAGGGGACAGGGGAATTAATGAAAAACTGTTTTTT. Full variable domain (remainder filled in from reference TRBV9 and TRBJ1-4): DSGVTQTPKHLITATGQRVTLRCSPRSGDLSVYWYQQSLDQGLQFLIQYYNGEERAKGNILERFSAQQFPDLHSELNLSSLELGDSALYFCASSVGDRGINEKLFFGSGTQLSVL.

This clonotype occurred many times. The chain carries TRBV15 and TRBJ2-5; D not certain. V lost 4 bases to trimming and J lost 0 bases, with 3 bases between them. CDR1 and CDR2 from the germline V gene are LNHNV and YYDKDF (reference sequence). The CDR3 length is 12 residues. The CDR3 reads CATSTNQETQYF. The CDR3 region has the DNA TGTGCCACCAGCACAAACCAAGAGACCCAGTACTTC.

The chain employs TRBV20-1 and TRBJ2-3; TRBD1 or TRBD2 may be the D gene (5 bases each). V shed 8 bases and J shed 6 bases, with 15 bases lying between them. The CDR3 is 12 amino acids. Germline V gene lookup returns CDR1 DFQATT and CDR2 SNEGSKA (reference sequence). CDR3 bases: TGCAGTTCCTCCCCGGGACCGGATACGCAGTATTTT. Protein: CSSSPGPDTQYF.

The chain recombines TRBV25-1 with TRBJ2-3, with D perhaps matching TRBD2 (7 bases). V was trimmed by 3 bases and J by 3 bases, leaving 13 bases between them. This CDR3 has 15 residues. The germline gives CDR1 MGHDK, CDR2 SYGVNS. CDR3 DNA: TGTGCCAGCAGTGATTGGAGCGGGACAACAGATACGCAGTATTTT. Translation: CASSDWSGTTDTQYF. Using reference TRBV25-1 and TRBJ2-3 for the parts outside the CDR3, the full variable domain is EADIYQTPRYLVIGTGKKITLECSQTMGHDKMYWYQQDPGMELHLIHYSYGVNSTEKGDLSSESTVSRIRTEHFPLTLESARPSHTSQYLCASSDWSGTTDTQYFGPGTRLTVL.

The chain joins TRBV4-3 to TRBJ2-1; 7 bases align to TRBD2. The germline V gene has CDR1 LGHNA and CDR2 YSLEER. The CDR3 loop spans 18 amino acids. V gave up 1 base and J gave up 1 base; unmatched junction bases: 10. The CDR3: CASSQGWGGSGSYNEQFF. The CDR3 DNA follows: TGCGCCAGCAGCCAAGGTTGGGGGGGATCCGGGTCCTACAATGAGCAGTTCTTC.

This clonotype was seen a few times. The J gene is TRBJ2-1, the V gene TRBV6-2 or TRBV6-3; 7 bases align to TRBD1. The CDR3 totals 16 residues. The J segment lost 2 bases and the V segment lost 7 bases, leaving 11 bases of the junction unmatched. Germline V gene sequence: CDR1 MNHEY, CDR2 SVGEGT. The CDR3 DNA follows: TGTGCCAGCACCGAACGGGTCGGACAGGCCTACAATGAGCAGTTCTTC. Amino acids: CASTERVGQAYNEQFF.

The J gene is TRBJ1-1, the V gene TRBV29-1, with D unresolved. There are 13 residues in the CDR3. V dropped 8 bases and J dropped 0 bases, with 13 bases sitting between them. The germline CDR1 and CDR2 sequences are SQVTM and ANQGSEA. CDR3 bases: TGCAGCCCAGCTAGACGGTTGAACACTGAAGCTTTCTTT. Translated: CSPARRLNTEAFF.

This clonotype was seen a few times. V gene TRBV12-3 or TRBV12-4 combines with J gene TRBJ1-5; the match to TRBD1 covers 7 bases. J gave up 4 bases and V 5 bases, and 8 bases lay outside the gene matches. This CDR3 is 15 amino acids long. The CDR3 sequence is CASSPPGTVNQPQHF. CDR3 nucleotides: TGTGCCAGCAGTCCGCCAGGGACAGTTAATCAGCCCCAGCATTTT.

This clonotype was counted once. Compared with germline, one end of the junction differs, possibly owing to a read error. The V call is TRBV12-3 or TRBV12-4, the J call TRBJ2-7, with 8 bases that match TRBD1. The CDR3 is 13 amino acids. Written as DNA, the CDR3 is TGTGCCAGCAGAAAGGACAGGGCTTACGAGCAGAACTTC. It yields the protein CASRKDRAYEQNF.

The rearrangement links TRBV10-3 to TRBJ2-7; D gene uncertain. The CDR3 runs to 12 residues. Germline V gene sequence: CDR1 ENHRY, CDR2 SYGVKD. V was clipped by 8 bases and J by 3 bases, with 11 bases between them. The CDR3 DNA is TGTGCCATCGGCGGAACTTACTACGAGCAGTACTTC. It yields the protein CAIGGTYYEQYF.